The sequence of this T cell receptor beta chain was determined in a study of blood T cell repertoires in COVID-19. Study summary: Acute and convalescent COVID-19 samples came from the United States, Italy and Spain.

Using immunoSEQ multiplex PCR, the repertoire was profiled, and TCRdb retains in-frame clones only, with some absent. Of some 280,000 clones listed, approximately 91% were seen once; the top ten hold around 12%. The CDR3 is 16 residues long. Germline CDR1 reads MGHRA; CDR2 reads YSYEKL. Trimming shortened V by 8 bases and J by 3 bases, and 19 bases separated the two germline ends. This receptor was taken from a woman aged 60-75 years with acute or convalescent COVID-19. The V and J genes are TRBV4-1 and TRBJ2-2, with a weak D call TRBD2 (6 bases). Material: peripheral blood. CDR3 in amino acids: CASANHRDLYTGELFF. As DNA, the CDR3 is TGCGCCAGCGCAAACCATCGGGACTTATACACCGGGGAGCTGTTTTTT.